This T cell receptor (beta chain) was obtained from a study of T-cell reconstitution after alpha-beta-depleted transplantation in children. This CDR3 comprises 11 residues. V lost 7 bases, J lost 8 bases, and 5 bases stayed unmatched. Germline V gene data show CDR1 as GTSNPN and CDR2 as SVGIG (reference sequence). Library preparation (for TCRbeta) was performed with unique molecular identifiers. MiXCR was run by TCRdb on the PCR reads, yielding one entry per CDR3 protein. The sample carries 150,000 to 250,000 distinct CDR3 sequences, approximately 6% recorded once. The chain recombines TRBV30 with TRBJ2-3; 8 nucleotides match TRBD2. The origin of this receptor is a girl under three years old with combined immunodeficiency, due to receive a stem cell transplant. Sequenced material: PBMCs, taken before TCRalphabeta/CD19-depleted stem cell transplant. The CDR3 region is CASGGAITQYF. The CDR3 DNA reads TGTGCCTCCGGGGGGGCAATTACGCAGTATTTT. The full variable domain, rest sourced from reference TRBV30 and TRBJ2-3, is SQTIHQWPATLVQPVGSPLSLECTVEGTSNPNLYWYRQAAGRGLQLLFYSVGIGQISSEVPQNLSASRPQDRQFILSSKKLLLSDSGFYLCASGGAITQYFGPGTRLTVL.